This is a list of T cell receptor beta chains from one sample in a study of shared clonotypes between healthy human individuals. Some clones are missing from TCRdb's copy, which holds only in-frame ones; the method was immunoSEQ multiplex PCR. The sample holds around 330,000 clones, around 74% seen once. The sample comprised memory CD4+ T cells sorted from blood. The receptors originated from a man younger than 45 in good health. CDR3s include the opening cysteine and the closing phenylalanine or tryptophan. The D gene is left open where the match is weak. The size of a clone is reported for some rows only, either as once, few or many, or as a class for expanded clones.

d_call j_call v_call clone_size cdr3_nt cdr3_aa
- TRBJ2-1 TRBV10-1 - TGCGCCAGCATGGGGCAGGATGAGCAGTTCTTC CASMGQDEQFF
- TRBJ2-7 TRBV6-6 - TGTGCCAGCAGAGATCAGGGGTACGAGCAGTACTTC CASRDQGYEQYF
- TRBJ1-5 TRBV6-6 - TGTGCCAGCAGAGACACCTATAGCAATCAGCCCCAGCATTTT CASRDTYSNQPQHF
- TRBJ2-7 TRBV6-1 - TGTGCCAGCAGTGAAGATGGGACAAGAGAGCAGTACTTC CASSEDGTREQYF
- TRBJ2-3 TRBV7-3 - TGTGCCAGCAGCTCAATCGGAGGGGAGAGCACAGATACGCAGTATTTT CASSSIGGESTDTQYF
TRBD1 TRBJ1-1 TRBV4-1 - TGCGCCAGCAGCCAGGTAGGACAGGGGAATACTGAAGCTTTCTTT CASSQVGQGNTEAFF
- TRBJ2-7 TRBV10-2 - TGCGCCAGCGCCGCATGGGGAGGCAGCCCTACTTTGACCTACGAGCAGTACTTC CASAAWGGSPTLTYEQYF
TRBD2 TRBJ2-7 TRBV4-1 - TGCGCCAGCAGCCAAGACCTAGCGGGAAGCTCCTACGAGCAGTACTTC CASSQDLAGSSYEQYF
- TRBJ2-7 TRBV21-1 - TGTGCCAGATTTAAAGTCTTGGAGGGAGGGAGCTCCTACGAGCAGTACTTC CARFKVLEGGSSYEQYF
TRBD1 TRBJ2-7 TRBV29-1 - TGCAGCGTTGAAAAAGGGACAGACGAGCAGTACTTC CSVEKGTDEQYF
TRBD1 TRBJ2-7 TRBV29-1 - TGCAGCGTTGGGGGGATACGGACAGGGATCCACGAGCAGTACTTC CSVGGIRTGIHEQYF
TRBD2 TRBJ2-7 TRBV14 - TGTGCCAGCAGCCAACTAGCGGGAGCTTCTCACGAGCAGTACTTC CASSQLAGASHEQYF
- TRBJ2-3 TRBV6-5 - TGTGCCAGCTCCCGGACTATAACAGATACGCAGTATTTT CASSRTITDTQYF
TRBD1 TRBJ2-3 TRBV7-2 few TGTGCCAGCAGCTTAGCACTCGGACAGGGCGCGATCCAGACGCAGTATTTT CASSLALGQGAIQTQYF